The clone carrying this TCR beta chain was seen once. Random-hexamer reverse transcription was applied to roughly 0.5 to 1 ug RNA. A single record per CDR3 protein comes from TCRdb applying MiXCR to the immunoSEQ multiplex PCR reads. Of about 77,000 distinct CDR3 sequences in the sample, about 93% are singletons; the top ten hold about 0.54%. This sample is drawn from a study of CD8 T cells in Susac syndrome. The source of this sequence is a human donor with Susac syndrome. Material: CD4+ T cells from PBMCs.

CDR3 DNA sequence: TGTGCCAGCAGCCCTCAGGGAGAAAAACTGTTTTTT. It is translated as CASSPQGEKLFF. This chain joins TRBV6-6 and TRBJ1-4; D is possibly TRBD1 (5 bases). V shed 6 bases and J shed 8 bases, with 10 bases lying between them. The CDR3 loop spans 12 amino acids. In germline, CDR1 is MNHNY, CDR2 SVGAGI (reference sequence).